Following are 19 T cell receptor beta chains from one sample sequenced in a study of regulatory T cells in long-lasting Graves disease. Arm-PCR of CDR3 regions with iRepertoire HTBI primers generated TCR beta libraries. Each CDR3 protein gets one entry after TCRdb re-called the multiplex PCR reads with MiXCR. This sample has 400,000 to 500,000 distinct CDR3 sequences, with around 23% found just once. Regarding time point: persistent/refractory GD, antithyroid drugs over 5 years with positive TRAb. PBMC RNA served as the TCR library source. The material sequenced was peripheral blood mononuclear cells (PBMCs), taken when the disease was refractory, from a patient treated with antithyroid drugs. These receptors all come from a female donor with Graves disease.

The chain employs TRBV20-1 and TRBJ2-7, with 7 bases identical to TRBD2. This CDR3 is 13 amino acids long. Per the germline V gene, CDR1 is DFQATT and CDR2 is SNEGSKA (reference sequence). The ends lost 6 bases at V and 4 bases at J; junction bases unmatched: 9. Written as DNA, the CDR3 is TGCAGTGCCCAGACACATAGCGGGTACGAGCAGTACTTC. It translates to CSAQTHSGYEQYF.

The V and J genes are TRBV7-2 and TRBJ2-1; D is perhaps TRBD2 (6 bases). The germline gives CDR1 SGHTA, CDR2 FQGNSA. Trimming pared 5 bases from V and 9 bases from J, leaving 11 bases between. The CDR3 totals 12 residues. The DNA of the CDR3 is TGTGCCAGCAGCATGGGGAGGACTGAGCAGTTCTTC. Its protein product is CASSMGRTEQFF.

This clonotype showed up just a few times. The V gene is TRBV12-3 or TRBV12-4, the J gene TRBJ1-5; TRBD1 matches 8 bases. This CDR3 is built from 18 residues. V was clipped by 5 bases and J by 0 bases; unmatched bases: 12. CDR3 amino acids: CASSTDRASPYSNQPQHF. The CDR3 bases are TGTGCCAGCAGTACGGACAGGGCGAGCCCTTATAGCAATCAGCCCCAGCATTTT.

This clonotype was seen a handful of times. The rearrangement joins TRBV18 to TRBJ2-7; no reliable D call. This CDR3 region has 12 residues. Trimming pared 1 base from V and 3 bases from J, leaving 4 bases between. Germline CDR1 KGHSH, CDR2 LQKENI. The CDR3 sequence is CASSPQYYEQYF. The CDR3 coding sequence is TGTGCCAGCTCACCACAGTACTACGAGCAGTACTTC.

This clonotype was counted only a few times. A much larger clone differs from this one at a single base, so this may be a read error. The chain carries TRBV28 and TRBJ1-3; D is unclear. The V gene's germline CDR1 is MDHEN and CDR2 SYDVKM. The CDR3 has 15 residues. The CDR3 loop is CASSSGTVSENTIYF. In DNA, the CDR3 is TGTGCCAGCAGTTCAGGCACAGTCTCTGAAAACACCATATATTTT.

The V call is TRBV4-1, the J call TRBJ2-5; no reliable D call. The CDR3 consists of 15 residues. Germline-derived CDR1 and CDR2 are MGHRA and YSYEKL. Between the trimmed V and J ends, which lost 0 bases and 7 bases, there was a span of 15 bases. For the CDR3, the DNA is TGCGCCAGCAGCCAAGAATCGAACACACGAGGGACCCAGTACTTC. Amino acids: CASSQESNTRGTQYF.

This clonotype has ten or more counts. This chain connects TRBV28 to TRBJ2-7; a weak D match, TRBD1 (6 bases). The germline V gene has CDR1 MDHEN and CDR2 SYDVKM. Deletions cut 4 bases from V and 6 bases from J, with 13 bases between. CDR3 length equals 13 residues. The CDR3 sequence: CASSWETGLEQYF. CDR3 DNA sequence: TGTGCCAGCAGTTGGGAGACAGGACTCGAGCAGTACTTC.

The CDR3 loop is CASNPTDGNEQYF. The CDR3 DNA reads as TGTGCCAGCAACCCCACGGACGGGAACGAGCAGTACTTC. The chain links TRBV12-3 or TRBV12-4 to TRBJ2-7, with D maybe TRBD2 (5 bases). This CDR3 region has 13 residues. V was cut by 7 bases and J by 5 bases, with 15 bases left in between.

This chain connects TRBV5-5 to TRBJ1-2; 8 nucleotides align to TRBD1. V gave up 4 bases and J gave up 7 bases; unmatched junction bases: 12. The CDR3 runs 15 residues. The germline gives CDR1 SGHKS, CDR2 YYEKEE (reference sequence). The DNA of the CDR3 is TGTGCCAGCAGCGACCCCCAGGGGGCGGGTGGTGGCTACACCTTC. As protein: CASSDPQGAGGGYTF.

The chain couples TRBV2 to TRBJ1-3; D might be TRBD1 (6 bases). Looked up from germline, CDR1 is SNHLY and CDR2 is FYNNEI. The ends were cut back, 1 base at V and 3 bases at J, with 10 bases in the middle. The CDR3 has 15 amino acids. The CDR3 protein is CASSEGGGGGNTIYF. CDR3 DNA: TGTGCCAGCAGTGAAGGAGGAGGGGGTGGAAACACCATATATTTT.

This clonotype was picked up many times. The V gene is TRBV12-3 or TRBV12-4, the J gene TRBJ1-1; no firm D call. This CDR3 is 15 amino acids long. V was cut by 7 bases and J by 5 bases, with 20 bases left in between. The CDR3 DNA is TGTGCCAGCACCCCCCCAAGTGCGGGCCAGACTGAAGCTTTCTTT. This translates into CASTPPSAGQTEAFF.

There are a few counts of this clonotype. The chain couples TRBV28 to TRBJ2-1; 12 bases are shared with TRBD2. There are 15 residues in the CDR3. Germline V CDR1 and CDR2: MDHEN, SYDVKM. V lost 5 bases and J lost 6; bases outside the gene matches: 5. CDR3 in DNA: TGTGCCAGCAGTCTAGCGGGGGGGGGGGTCAATGAGCAGTTCTTC. This translates into CASSLAGGGVNEQFF.

The V call is TRBV5-5, the J call TRBJ2-7, with 8 bases matching TRBD1. This CDR3 has 15 amino acids. V lost 3 bases, J lost 3 bases, and 8 bases stayed unmatched. The germline CDR1 and CDR2 sequences are SGHKS and YYEKEE (reference sequence). In DNA form, the CDR3 reads TGTGCCAGCAGCTGGCCGGGACAGGTTGTCTACGAGCAGTACTTC. This codes for CASSWPGQVVYEQYF.

This clonotype was counted a few times. The chain combines TRBV20-1 with TRBJ2-7; D not certain. CDR1 and CDR2 from the germline V gene are DFQATT and SNEGSKA (reference sequence). V lost 6 bases to trimming and J lost 0 bases, with 15 bases between them. The CDR3 is 14 amino acids. In nucleotides, the CDR3 is TGCAGTGCAAAGACGGCCGAACGCTCCTACGAGCAGTACTTC. Residues: CSAKTAERSYEQYF.

This clonotype occurred a few times. The rearrangement uses TRBV2 and TRBJ2-1, with 11 bases lining up with TRBD2. V gave up 1 base and J gave up 0 bases; unmatched junction bases: 11. Germline assignment: CDR1 SNHLY and CDR2 FYNNEI. The CDR3 contains 20 residues. CDR3 DNA sequence: TGTGCCAGCAGTGAAGTGGATCCGGGACTAGCGGTTATCTCCTACAATGAGCAGTTCTTC. Translation gives CASSEVDPGLAVISYNEQFF.

The V gene is TRBV7-6, the J gene TRBJ2-3; D is uncertain. Looked up from germline, CDR1 is SGHVS and CDR2 is FNYEAQ. The CDR3 is made up of 16 amino acids. V was cut by 5 bases and J by 0 bases, with 15 bases left in between. CDR3 sequence (DNA): TGTGCCAGCAGCCCAGAGGACGCCCAAAGCACAGATACGCAGTATTTT. Translation gives CASSPEDAQSTDTQYF.

Ten or more counts support this clonotype. The chain uses TRBV27 and TRBJ1-5, with no clear D. The CDR3 sequence is 15 residues long. V was pared by 3 bases and J by 3 bases, with 12 bases between. CDR1 is MNHEY, CDR2 SMNVEV, per germline (reference sequence). The CDR3 bases are TGTGCCAGCAGTTTCGGCAGCGGATACAATCAGCCCCAGCATTTT. This codes for CASSFGSGYNQPQHF.

This chain joins TRBV7-2 and TRBJ1-1; no reliable D call. Germline CDR1 SGHTA, CDR2 FQGNSA. The V gene lost 3 bases and the J gene lost 1 base, with 15 bases spanning the gap. This CDR3 region has 16 residues. The CDR3 region is CASSFLGVSGNTEAFF. The CDR3 bases are TGTGCCAGCAGCTTTTTAGGAGTTAGTGGGAACACTGAAGCTTTCTTT. Complete variable domain (other parts from reference TRBV7-2 and TRBJ1-1): GAGVSQSPSNKVTEKGKDVELRCDPISGHTALYWYRQSLGQGLEFLIYFQGNSAPDKSGLPSDRFSAERTGGSVSTLTIQRTQQEDSAVYLCASSFLGVSGNTEAFFGQGTRLTVV.

As concerns this clonotype: Compared with germline, one end of the junction differs, possibly owing to a read error. This chain uses TRBV27 with TRBJ1-5; D possibly corresponds to TRBD1 (5 bases). The CDR3 covers 14 residues. Germline V lookup: CDR1 MNHEY, CDR2 SMNVEV (reference sequence). The CDR3 DNA sequence: TGTGCCAGCGGTTTTGACAGCGACAATCAGCCCCAGCATTTT. Its protein is CASGFDSDNQPQHF.